The clone carrying this TCR beta chain was counted only a few times. Researchers ran the PCR with 60 Vbeta and 13 Jbeta primers. Sequenced by immunoSEQ multiplex PCR; TCRdb stores in-frame clones only, minus some. The table shows 150,000 to 200,000 clones, with around 77% occurring only once. These data come from a study of cytomegalovirus exposure and HLA in healthy donors. This clonotype was obtained from a man between 60 and 75 years old in good health and CMV-seronegative. The sequenced sample consisted of PBMCs.

The CDR3 DNA sequence: TGTGCCAGCAGTGATCGCTTAGGTGGGGGGGATCAGCCCCAGCATTTT. This translates into CASSDRLGGGDQPQHF. J is TRBJ1-5 and V is TRBV27; TRBD1 is a possible D gene (5 bases). Germline-derived CDR1 and CDR2 are MNHEY and SMNVEV (reference sequence). Trimming removed 5 bases at V and 5 bases at J, with 19 bases between. CDR3 length equals 16 residues.